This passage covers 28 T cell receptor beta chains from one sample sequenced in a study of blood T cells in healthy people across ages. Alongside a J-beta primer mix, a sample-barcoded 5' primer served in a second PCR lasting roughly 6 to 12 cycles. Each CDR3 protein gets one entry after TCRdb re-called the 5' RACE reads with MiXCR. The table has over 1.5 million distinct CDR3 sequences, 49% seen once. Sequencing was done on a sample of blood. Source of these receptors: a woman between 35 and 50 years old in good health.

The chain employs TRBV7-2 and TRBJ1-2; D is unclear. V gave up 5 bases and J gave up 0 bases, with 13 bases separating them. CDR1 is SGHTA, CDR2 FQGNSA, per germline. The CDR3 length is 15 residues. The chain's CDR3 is CASSPQSVANYGYTF. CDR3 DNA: TGTGCCAGCAGCCCCCAGTCGGTGGCTAACTATGGCTACACCTTC.

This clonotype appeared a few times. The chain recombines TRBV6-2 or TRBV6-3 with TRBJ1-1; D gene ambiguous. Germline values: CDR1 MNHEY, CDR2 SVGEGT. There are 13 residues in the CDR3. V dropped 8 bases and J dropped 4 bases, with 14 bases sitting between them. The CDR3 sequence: CASQYRHITEAFF. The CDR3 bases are TGTGCCAGCCAATACCGACACATCACTGAAGCTTTCTTT.

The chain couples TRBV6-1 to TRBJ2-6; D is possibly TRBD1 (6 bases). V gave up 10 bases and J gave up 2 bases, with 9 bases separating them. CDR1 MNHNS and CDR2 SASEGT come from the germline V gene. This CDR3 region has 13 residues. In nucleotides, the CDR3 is TGTGCCATCGACAGGACTGGGGCCAACGTCCTGACTTTC. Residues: CAIDRTGANVLTF.

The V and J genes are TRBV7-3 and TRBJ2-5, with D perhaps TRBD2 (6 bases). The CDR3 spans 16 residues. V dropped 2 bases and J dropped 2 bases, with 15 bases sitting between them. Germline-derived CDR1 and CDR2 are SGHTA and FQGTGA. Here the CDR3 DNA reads TGTGCCAGCAGCTTATGGGCCGGGACTCCACAAGAGACCCAGTACTTC. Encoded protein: CASSLWAGTPQETQYF.

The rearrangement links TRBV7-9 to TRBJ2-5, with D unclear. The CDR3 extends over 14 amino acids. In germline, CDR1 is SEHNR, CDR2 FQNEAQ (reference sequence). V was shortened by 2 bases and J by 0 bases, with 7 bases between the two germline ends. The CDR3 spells CASSLRMNQETQYF. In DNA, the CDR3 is TGTGCCAGCAGCTTACGGATGAACCAAGAGACCCAGTACTTC.

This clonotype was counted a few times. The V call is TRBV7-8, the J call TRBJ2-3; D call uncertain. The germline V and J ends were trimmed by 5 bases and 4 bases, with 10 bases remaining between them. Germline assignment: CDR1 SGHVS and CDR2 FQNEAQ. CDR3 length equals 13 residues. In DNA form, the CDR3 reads TGTGCCAGCAGCCCTAGTGAACCAGATACGCAGTATTTT. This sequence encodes CASSPSEPDTQYF. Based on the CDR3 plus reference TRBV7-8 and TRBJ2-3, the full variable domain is GAGVSQSPRYKVAKRGQDVALRCDPISGHVSLFWYQQALGQGPEFLTYFQNEAQLDKSGLPSDRFFAERPEGSVSTLKIQRTQQEDSAVYLCASSPSEPDTQYFGPGTRLTVL.

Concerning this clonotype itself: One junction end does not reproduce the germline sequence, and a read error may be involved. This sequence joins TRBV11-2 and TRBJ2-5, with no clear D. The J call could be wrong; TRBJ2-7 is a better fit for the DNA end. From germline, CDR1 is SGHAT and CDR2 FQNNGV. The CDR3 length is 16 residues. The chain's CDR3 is CASSPWPKSISHEQYF. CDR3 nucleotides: TGTGCCAGCAGCCCATGGCCAAAGTCTATCTCCCACGAGCAGTACTTC.

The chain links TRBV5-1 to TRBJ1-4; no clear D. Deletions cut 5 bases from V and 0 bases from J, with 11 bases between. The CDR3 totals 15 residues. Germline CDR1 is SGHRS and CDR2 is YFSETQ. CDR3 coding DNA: TGCGCCAGCAGTCGGCCGGAAGCAACTAATGAAAAACTGTTTTTT. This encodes CASSRPEATNEKLFF.

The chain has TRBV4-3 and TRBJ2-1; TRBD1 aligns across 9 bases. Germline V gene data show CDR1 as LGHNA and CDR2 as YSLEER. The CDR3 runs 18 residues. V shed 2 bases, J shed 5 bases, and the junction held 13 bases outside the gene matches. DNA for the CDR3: TGCGCCAGCAGCCAAAGCTCAGGAAGACAGGGGGGCCACAATGAGCAGTTCTTC. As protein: CASSQSSGRQGGHNEQFF.

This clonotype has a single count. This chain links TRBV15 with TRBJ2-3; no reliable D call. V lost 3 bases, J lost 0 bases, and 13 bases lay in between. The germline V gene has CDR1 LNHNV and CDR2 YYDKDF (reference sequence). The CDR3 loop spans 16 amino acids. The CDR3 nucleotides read TGTGCCACCAGCAGGTCCTTGGCGGTTAGCACAGATACGCAGTATTTT. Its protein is CATSRSLAVSTDTQYF.

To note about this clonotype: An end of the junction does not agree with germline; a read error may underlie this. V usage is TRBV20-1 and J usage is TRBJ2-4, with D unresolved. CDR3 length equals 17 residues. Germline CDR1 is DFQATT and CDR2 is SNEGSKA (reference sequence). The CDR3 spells CSAPVRQIGTAKSIQYF. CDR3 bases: TGCAGTGCCCCCGTGAGGCAAATTGGTACAGCCAAAAGCATTCAGTACTTC.

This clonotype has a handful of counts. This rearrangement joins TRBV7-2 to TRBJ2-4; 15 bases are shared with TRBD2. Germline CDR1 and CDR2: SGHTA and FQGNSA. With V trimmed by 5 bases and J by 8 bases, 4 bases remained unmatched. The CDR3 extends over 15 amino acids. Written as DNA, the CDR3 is TGTGCCAGCAGCGACGGGACTAGCGGGGGGTACATTCAGTACTTC. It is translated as CASSDGTSGGYIQYF.

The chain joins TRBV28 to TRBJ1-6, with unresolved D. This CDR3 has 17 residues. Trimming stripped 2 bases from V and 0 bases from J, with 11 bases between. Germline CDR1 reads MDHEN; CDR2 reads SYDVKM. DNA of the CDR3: TGTGCCAGCAGTTTAATCGGGGTGAGCTCCTATAATTCACCCCTCCACTTT. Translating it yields CASSLIGVSSYNSPLHF.

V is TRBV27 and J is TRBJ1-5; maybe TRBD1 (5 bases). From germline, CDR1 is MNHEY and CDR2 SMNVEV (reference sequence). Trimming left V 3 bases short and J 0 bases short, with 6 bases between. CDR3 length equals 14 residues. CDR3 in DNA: TGTGCCAGCAGTTTCAGGGCTAGCAATCAGCCCCAGCATTTT. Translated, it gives CASSFRASNQPQHF.

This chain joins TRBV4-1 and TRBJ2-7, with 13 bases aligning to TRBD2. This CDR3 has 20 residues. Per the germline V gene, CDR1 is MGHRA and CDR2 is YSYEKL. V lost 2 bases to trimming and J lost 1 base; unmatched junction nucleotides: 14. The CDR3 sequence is CASSQTLTELAGGRSYEQYF. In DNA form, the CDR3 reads TGCGCCAGCAGCCAAACCCTGACAGAACTAGCGGGGGGGCGTTCCTACGAGCAGTACTTC.

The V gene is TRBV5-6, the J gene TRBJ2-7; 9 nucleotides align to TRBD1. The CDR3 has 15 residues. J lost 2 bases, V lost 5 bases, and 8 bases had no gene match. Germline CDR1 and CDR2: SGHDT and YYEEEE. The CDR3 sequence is CASRQTGTGTYEQYF. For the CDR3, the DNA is TGTGCCAGCAGGCAGACCGGGACAGGGACCTACGAGCAGTACTTC.

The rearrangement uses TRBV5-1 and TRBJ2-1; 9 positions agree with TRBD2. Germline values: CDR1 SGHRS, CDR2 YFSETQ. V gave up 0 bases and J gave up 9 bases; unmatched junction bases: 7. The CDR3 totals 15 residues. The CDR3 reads CASSLASGMGGEQFF. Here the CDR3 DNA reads TGCGCCAGCAGCTTGGCTAGCGGGATGGGTGGTGAGCAGTTCTTC. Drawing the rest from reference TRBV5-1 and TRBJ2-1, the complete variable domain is KAGVTQTPRYLIKTRGQQVTLSCSPISGHRSVSWYQQTPGQGLQFLFEYFSETQRNKGNFPGRFSGRQFSNSRSEMNVSTLELGDSALYLCASSLASGMGGEQFFGPGTRLTVL.

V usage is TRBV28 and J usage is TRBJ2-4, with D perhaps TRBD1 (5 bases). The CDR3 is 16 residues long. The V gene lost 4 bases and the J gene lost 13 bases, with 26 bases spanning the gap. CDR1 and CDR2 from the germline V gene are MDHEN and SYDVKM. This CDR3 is CASSYGHPNSLYGQYF. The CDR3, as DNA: TGTGCCAGCAGTTATGGACACCCCAACAGCCTCTACGGGCAGTACTTC.

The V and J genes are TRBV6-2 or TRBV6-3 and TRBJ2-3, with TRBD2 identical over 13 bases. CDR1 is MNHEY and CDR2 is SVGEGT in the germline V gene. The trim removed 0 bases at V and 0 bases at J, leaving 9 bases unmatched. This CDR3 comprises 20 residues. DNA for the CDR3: TGTGCCAGCAGTTACTCGAAGACTAGCGGGGGGTTATCTAGCACAGATACGCAGTATTTT. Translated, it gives CASSYSKTSGGLSSTDTQYF.

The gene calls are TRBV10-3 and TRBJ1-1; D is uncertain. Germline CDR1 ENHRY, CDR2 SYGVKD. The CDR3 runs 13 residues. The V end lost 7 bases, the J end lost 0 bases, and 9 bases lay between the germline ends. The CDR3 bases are TGTGCCATCAAAGGACCGGTGAACACTGAAGCTTTCTTT. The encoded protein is CAIKGPVNTEAFF.

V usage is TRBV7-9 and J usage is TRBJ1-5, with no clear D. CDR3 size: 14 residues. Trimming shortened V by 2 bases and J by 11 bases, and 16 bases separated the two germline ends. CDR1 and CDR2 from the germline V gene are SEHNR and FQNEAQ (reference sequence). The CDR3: CASSLSSDALAQHF. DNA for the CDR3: TGTGCCAGCAGCTTATCGTCGGACGCCTTGGCCCAGCATTTT.

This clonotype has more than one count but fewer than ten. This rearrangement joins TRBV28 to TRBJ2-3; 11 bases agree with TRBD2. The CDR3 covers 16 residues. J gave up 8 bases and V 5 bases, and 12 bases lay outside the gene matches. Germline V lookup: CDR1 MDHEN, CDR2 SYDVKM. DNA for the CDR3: TGTGCCAGCAGTAAACTAGCGGGGGTCCCACTTGGTACGCAGTATTTT. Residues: CASSKLAGVPLGTQYF.

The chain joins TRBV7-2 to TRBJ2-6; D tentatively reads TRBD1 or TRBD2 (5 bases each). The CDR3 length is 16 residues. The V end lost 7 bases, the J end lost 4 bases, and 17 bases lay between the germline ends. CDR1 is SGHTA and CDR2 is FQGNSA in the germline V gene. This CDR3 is CASTKTSGTGANVLTF. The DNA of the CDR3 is TGTGCCAGCACCAAAACCTCAGGGACCGGGGCCAACGTCCTGACTTTC.

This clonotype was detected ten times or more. The CDR3 region has the DNA TGTGCCAGCAGCTTAAGAGGGACTAGCGGGGGAGCCACAGATACGCAGTATTTT. Protein sequence: CASSLRGTSGGATDTQYF. The chain employs TRBV7-2 and TRBJ2-3; TRBD2 matches 14 bases. This CDR3 region has 18 residues. Germline values: CDR1 SGHTA, CDR2 FQGNSA. Unmatched junction bases numbered 6, after V lost 2 bases and J lost 2 bases.

The DNA for the CDR3 is TGTGCCAGCTCACCACCGGGGGTCGCGAACACCGGGGAGCTGTTTTTT. Encoded protein: CASSPPGVANTGELFF. The chain uses TRBV18 and TRBJ2-2; D is possibly TRBD1 or TRBD2 (5 bases each). From germline, CDR1 is KGHSH and CDR2 LQKENI. The CDR3 runs to 16 residues. V was clipped by 0 bases and J by 0 bases, with 8 bases between them.

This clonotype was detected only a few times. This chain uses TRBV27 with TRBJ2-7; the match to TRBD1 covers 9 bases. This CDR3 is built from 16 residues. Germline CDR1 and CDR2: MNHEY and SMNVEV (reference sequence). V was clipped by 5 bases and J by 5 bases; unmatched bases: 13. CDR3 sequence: CASSMGTGRNMNEQYF. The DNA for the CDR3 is TGTGCCAGCAGTATGGGGACAGGGCGGAATATGAACGAGCAGTACTTC.

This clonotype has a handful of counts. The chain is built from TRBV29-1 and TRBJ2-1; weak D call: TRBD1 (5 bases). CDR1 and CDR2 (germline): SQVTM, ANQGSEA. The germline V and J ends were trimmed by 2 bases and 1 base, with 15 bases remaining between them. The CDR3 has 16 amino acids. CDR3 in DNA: TGCAGCGTTGAACTTCGTGGCCAGGGTTCCTACAATGAGCAGTTCTTC. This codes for CSVELRGQGSYNEQFF.

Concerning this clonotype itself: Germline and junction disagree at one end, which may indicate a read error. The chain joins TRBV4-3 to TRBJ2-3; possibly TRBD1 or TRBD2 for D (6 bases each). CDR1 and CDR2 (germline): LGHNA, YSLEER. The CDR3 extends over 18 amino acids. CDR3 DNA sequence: TGCGCCAGCAGCCAAGAATTGGGCATAGGGGGGAGCACAGATACGCAGAATTTT. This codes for CASSQELGIGGSTDTQNF.